This record covers a single TCR beta chain. Its antigen is undetermined. These data belong to a study of cytomegalovirus exposure and HLA in healthy donors. Use of 60 Vbeta and 13 Jbeta primers characterized the PCR. Clones were read by immunoSEQ multiplex PCR, and TCRdb kept only the in-frame ones, dropping some. The profile shows about 140,000 clones, approximately 60% of them singletons. The CDR3 has 14 amino acids. The V end was cut by 6 bases, the J end by 6 bases, with 17 bases between. Germline lookup yields CDR1 PRHDT and CDR2 FYEKMQ (reference sequence). Study-wide findings and caveats: Sequencing had likely introduced a cluster of highly shared sequence variants as an artifact. High sensitivity and specificity were reportedly achieved when the classifier diagnosed cytomegalovirus status. The study recorded about 160 TCR beta chains that were cytomegalovirus-associated.

The source is a human donor in good health. Sample: PBMCs. J is TRBJ2-5 and V is TRBV13, with D maybe TRBD2 (6 bases). The CDR3 loop is CASRPNGGGQTQYF. The CDR3 DNA follows: TGTGCCAGCAGGCCTAACGGGGGAGGACAGACCCAGTACTTC.